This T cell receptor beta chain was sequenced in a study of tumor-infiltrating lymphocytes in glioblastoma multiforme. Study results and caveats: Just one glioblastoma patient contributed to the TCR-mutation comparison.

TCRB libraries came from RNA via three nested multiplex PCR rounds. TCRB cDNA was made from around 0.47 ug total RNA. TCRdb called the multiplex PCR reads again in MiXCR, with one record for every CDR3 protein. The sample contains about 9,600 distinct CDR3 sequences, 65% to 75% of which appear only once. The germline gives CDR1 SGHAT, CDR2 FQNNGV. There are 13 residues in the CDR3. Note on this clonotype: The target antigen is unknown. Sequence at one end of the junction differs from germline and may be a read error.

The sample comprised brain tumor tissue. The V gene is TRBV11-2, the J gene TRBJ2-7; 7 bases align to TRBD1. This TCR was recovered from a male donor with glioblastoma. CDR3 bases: TGTGCCAGCAGCCTCCTCGGACAGGCCGTCTCAGTATTC. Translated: CASSLLGQAVSVF. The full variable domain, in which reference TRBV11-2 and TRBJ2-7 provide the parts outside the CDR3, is EAGVAQSPRYKIIEKRQSVAFWCNPISGHATLYWYQQILGQGPKLLIQFQNNGVVDDSQLPKDRFSAERLKGVDSTLKIQPAKLEDSAVYLCASSLLGQAVSVFGPGTRLTVT.